What follows is one T cell receptor (beta chain) and its context. Its antigen is still unknown. The read ends 3 residues before the CDR3 terminus; that terminus is restored from the germline J gene. This entry is derived from a study of T cells in women clearing cervical HPV infection. The wider study: Only a few women had HLA typing results available. Overall study results and limits: Combining TCR richness with V gene abundances gave approximately 0.8 AUC. Effector/memory and HPV-specific T cells were not isolated, and association timing is unknown.

The protocol was immunoSEQ multiplex PCR, while the TCRdb copy is restricted to in-frame clones and leaves out a portion. The sample includes roughly 32,000 clones. This CDR3 contains 15 residues. V gave up 7 bases and J gave up 4 bases; unmatched junction bases: 10. CDR1 is MNHEY, CDR2 SVGEGT, per germline. The sequenced sample was blood buffy coat. The receptor's source is a woman aged 18-69 years with a cervical HPV16 infection that either progressed to CIN3+ or cleared (not recorded which). The V gene is TRBV6-2 or TRBV6-3, the J gene TRBJ2-7, with TRBD2 matching 10 bases. The part of the CDR3 DNA that was read is TGTGCCAGCACCAGAAAGCGGGAGGGCGTTTACGAG. Translation: CASTRKREGVYE. The whole CDR3 sequence reads CASTRKREGVYEQYF.